The 2 T cell receptor beta chains in this list originate from one sample, sequenced in a study of blood T cells in healthy people across ages. Using a J-beta primer mix together with a sample-barcoded 5' primer, a second PCR was run for roughly 7 to 12 cycles. From the 5' RACE reads, TCRdb called clonotypes with MiXCR, one entry per CDR3 protein. The repertoire holds roughly 500,000 distinct CDR3 sequences, with around 24% as singletons. These same data were also listed under a study on T cells of mothers and their children.

The sample was blood. The receptors derive from a boy between 10 and 17 years old in good health.

The chain recombines TRBV6-2 or TRBV6-3 with TRBJ2-1; 9 bases fit TRBD2. CDR3 length: 15 residues. Germline loops: CDR1 MNHEY, CDR2 SVGEGT. The V segment lost 5 bases and the J segment 2 bases; nucleotides outside the gene matches: 4. CDR3 sequence: CASSQTSGPYNEQFF. The CDR3 DNA is TGTGCCAGCAGTCAGACTAGCGGTCCCTACAATGAGCAGTTCTTC.

The chain couples TRBV9 to TRBJ2-5; tentatively, D is TRBD2 (5 bases). Trimming stripped 1 base from V and 5 bases from J, with 12 bases between. Germline CDR1 is SGDLS and CDR2 is YYNGEE. The CDR3 is 14 amino acids. CDR3 amino acids: CASSVYGMGETQYF. Here the CDR3 DNA reads TGTGCCAGCAGCGTATACGGGATGGGGGAGACCCAGTACTTC.